What follows are 13 T cell receptor beta chains derived from one specimen sequenced in a study of patients and donors after allogeneic stem cell transplantation. A single record per CDR3 protein comes from TCRdb applying MiXCR to the RT-PCR reads. The data contain approximately 200,000 distinct CDR3 sequences, around an eighth of them seen just once; the ten biggest clones take up around a tenth. The sequenced sample consisted of blood, either unsorted or a sorted T cell fraction (not recorded which). All receptors come from a human donor who was either an allogeneic HSCT recipient or a stem cell or donor lymphocyte infusion donor (not recorded which). It is not recorded whose cells these are; they may come from a transplant donor.

This clonotype was seen ten or more times. The chain links TRBV2 to TRBJ2-3; 7 bases fit TRBD2. The V segment lost 7 bases and the J segment 3 bases; nucleotides outside the gene matches: 7. The CDR3 consists of 14 residues. CDR1 and CDR2 from the germline V gene are SNHLY and FYNNEI. As DNA, the CDR3 is TGTGCCAGCATCAGAGCGGGGATGACAGATACGCAGTATTTT. It is translated as CASIRAGMTDTQYF. Looking up the rest from reference TRBV2 and TRBJ2-3 gives the full variable domain: EPEVTQTPSHQVTQMGQEVILRCVPISNHLYFYWYRQILGQKVEFLVSFYNNEISEKSEIFDDQFSVERPDGSNFTLKIRSTKLEDSAMYFCASIRAGMTDTQYFGPGTRLTVL.

This clonotype was picked up a small number of times. CDR3 nucleotides: TGTGCCAGCAGTGGCCCGACCAGAGCGAACACCGGGGAGCTGTTTTTT. Residues: CASSGPTRANTGELFF. The chain carries TRBV6-1 and TRBJ2-2; D call uncertain. Trimming stripped 4 bases from V and 0 bases from J, with 12 bases between. The CDR3 consists of 16 residues. Germline V gives CDR1 MNHNS, CDR2 SASEGT.

This clonotype was recorded at least ten times. This chain uses TRBV28 with TRBJ2-7, with 8 bases that match TRBD1. The V and J ends lost 6 bases and 1 base, in that order; junction bases with no gene match: 8. The CDR3 length is 15 residues. Germline V gives CDR1 MDHEN, CDR2 SYDVKM. The CDR3: CASSLGQAYSYEQYF. The CDR3 nucleotides read TGTGCCAGCAGCCTGGGACAGGCTTATTCCTACGAGCAGTACTTC.

This clonotype was picked up one time. The J gene is TRBJ2-7, the V gene TRBV19; the D gene is possibly TRBD2 (5 bases). Looked up from germline, CDR1 is LNHDA and CDR2 is SQIVND (reference sequence). With 1 base removed from V and 7 bases from J, the gap between germline ends came to 14 bases. This CDR3 contains 14 residues. The DNA of the CDR3 is TGTGCCAGTAGTATAGCCCGGGGATCGGGTGAGCAGTACTTC. Translating gives CASSIARGSGEQYF.

In this sample, this clonotype turned up a few times. The chain carries TRBV5-8 and TRBJ2-1, with a weak D call TRBD1 (5 bases). CDR3 size: 14 residues. In germline, CDR1 is SGHTS, CDR2 YDEGEE. V lost 2 bases, J lost 9 bases, and 15 bases lay in between. For the CDR3, the DNA is TGTGCCAGCAGCTTTATGATAGCTGGGGCTGAGCAGTTCTTC. It specifies CASSFMIAGAEQFF.

The gene calls are TRBV10-3 and TRBJ1-1, with 9 bases fitting TRBD1. The CDR3 extends over 16 amino acids. The J segment lost 4 bases and the V segment lost 2 bases, leaving 8 bases of the junction unmatched. From germline, CDR1 is ENHRY and CDR2 SYGVKD. Here the CDR3 reads CAISETGTGRGTEAFF. The CDR3, as DNA: TGTGCCATCAGTGAGACCGGGACAGGGAGGGGCACTGAAGCTTTCTTT.

The rearrangement uses TRBV11-2 and TRBJ2-1; D may be TRBD2 (5 bases). Trimming removed 3 bases from V and 0 bases from J, with 12 bases in between. The CDR3 extends over 16 amino acids. The germline CDR1 and CDR2 sequences are SGHAT and FQNNGV. CDR3 residues: CASSFPSGDSYNEQFF. Written as DNA, the CDR3 is TGTGCCAGCAGCTTCCCCAGCGGAGACTCCTACAATGAGCAGTTCTTC.

This clonotype showed up just a few times. The chain carries TRBV30 and TRBJ1-4; perhaps TRBD1 as D (6 bases). CDR3 length: 15 residues. The germline V gene encodes CDR1 GTSNPN and CDR2 SVGIG (reference sequence). Trimming removed 0 bases from V and 7 bases from J, with 15 bases in between. The CDR3 coding sequence is TGTGCCTGGAGTGTTATGGGGGGCAAAGGTGAAAAACTGTTTTTT. It specifies CAWSVMGGKGEKLFF.

This clonotype occurred a few times. V usage is TRBV6-1 and J usage is TRBJ1-2, with D perhaps matching TRBD1 (6 bases). The V gene lost 6 bases and the J gene lost 6 bases, with 14 bases spanning the gap. CDR3 length: 13 residues. Per germline, CDR1 MNHNS and CDR2 SASEGT. The CDR3 DNA is TGTGCCAGCAGGGACCGACAGGCGGATGGCTACACCTTC. It translates to CASRDRQADGYTF.

This clonotype has more than one count but fewer than ten. The chain joins TRBV3-1 to TRBJ2-3; D is ambiguous. This CDR3 spans 16 amino acids. With 4 bases removed from V and 1 base from J, the gap between germline ends came to 15 bases. Germline assignment: CDR1 LGHDT and CDR2 YNNKEL (reference sequence). CDR3 region: CASSPRNPRGTDTQYF. CDR3 coding DNA: TGTGCCAGCAGCCCCCGGAATCCACGGGGCACAGATACGCAGTATTTT.

The genes are TRBV7-8 and TRBJ2-5; no reliable D call. This CDR3 is built from 15 residues. Germline assignment: CDR1 SGHVS and CDR2 FQNEAQ. Trimming stripped 3 bases from V and 4 bases from J, with 15 bases between. The CDR3 DNA reads TGTGCCAGCAGCTTTACAGACCGCTGGGGAGAGACCCAGTACTTC. Protein product: CASSFTDRWGETQYF.

This clonotype was detected a few times. The rearrangement uses TRBV30 and TRBJ1-2, with TRBD1 matching 7 bases. CDR1 GTSNPN and CDR2 SVGIG come from the germline V gene (reference sequence). The CDR3 has 14 amino acids. Trimming cost V 2 bases and J 8 bases; bases outside gene matches: 11. DNA of the CDR3: TGTGCCTGGAGTAAGGGAGGGGGCGCGGTCGGCTACACCTTC. This sequence encodes CAWSKGGGAVGYTF.

This clonotype was counted between two and nine times. The chain combines TRBV19 with TRBJ2-1, with TRBD2 matching over 11 bases. The V gene end was trimmed by 5 bases and the J gene end by 1 base; junction bases not matched to a gene: 4. Germline CDR1 and CDR2: LNHDA and SQIVND (reference sequence). This CDR3 is 16 amino acids long. The CDR3 nucleotides read TGTGCCAGTAGTGGGGGGACTAGCGGTTCCTACAATGAGCAGTTCTTC. Protein product: CASSGGTSGSYNEQFF.